This T cell receptor (beta chain) comes out of a study of T cell clonality in common variable immunodeficiency. Trimming left V 5 bases short and J 2 bases short, with 16 bases between. This CDR3 is 15 amino acids long. Germline CDR1 and CDR2: SEHNR and FQNEAQ (reference sequence). Only a few counts were recorded for this clone. The antigen is undetermined. The read finishes 3 residues shy of the CDR3 end, and the germline J gene is used to complete it. CVID and control samples used equivalent genomic DNA input. Using immunoSEQ multiplex PCR, the repertoire was profiled, and TCRdb retains in-frame clones only, with some absent. Singletons are absent from the sample, which has approximately 30,000 clones. General study points: CVID patient heterogeneity limited repertoire-clinical complication correlations.

Sequenced input: peripheral blood mononuclear cells. The clonotype comes from a person aged 18 to 70 in good health. This rearrangement joins TRBV7-9 to TRBJ2-7; D possibly corresponds to TRBD2 (7 bases). Incomplete CDR3 DNA: TGTGCCAGCAGCGGGGCCGGGGAGGGGGCCTACGAG. It translates to CASSGAGEGAYE. The full CDR3 protein reads CASSGAGEGAYEQYF.